These 7 T cell receptor beta chains were all obtained from the same sample, sequenced in a study of CD8 T cells in ankylosing spondylitis. Findings and caveats of the study: There was a TCR beta motif, made of several highly homologous variants, that appeared characteristic of ankylosing spondylitis blood.

TCRdb re-derived calls from the 5' RACE reads in MiXCR, one entry per CDR3 protein. The data contain 750,000 to 850,000 distinct CDR3 sequences, 12% of them seen just once; the ten biggest clones take up less than 0.65%. These receptors lack a known antigen. The sample consisted of blood, either unsorted or a sorted T cell fraction (not recorded which). These receptors were obtained from a male donor with ankylosing spondylitis.

This clonotype has a count of ten or more. The CDR3 DNA reads TGTGCCAGCAGCACCCATACAAGCAACACTGAAGCTTTCTTT. This codes for CASSTHTSNTEAFF. V and J are TRBV9 and TRBJ1-1; D uncertain. Germline V lookup: CDR1 SGDLS, CDR2 YYNGEE. V was cut by 4 bases and J by 2 bases, with 12 bases left in between. The CDR3 covers 14 residues.

The sample holds a few counts of this clonotype. The rearrangement joins TRBV7-2 to TRBJ2-6; no firm D call. Looked up from germline, CDR1 is SGHTA and CDR2 is FQGNSA. V dropped 4 bases and J dropped 2 bases, with 9 bases sitting between them. The CDR3 is 15 amino acids. CDR3 coding DNA: TGTGCCAGCAGCTCACTAAAGGCTGGGGCCAACGTCCTGACTTTC. Amino acids: CASSSLKAGANVLTF.

This clonotype was detected only a few times. This chain connects TRBV7-2 to TRBJ1-1; D gene uncertain. Trimming took 5 bases from V and 0 from J, leaving 13 bases between them. Germline CDR1 and CDR2: SGHTA and FQGNSA. CDR3 length: 15 amino acids. The CDR3 sequence: CASSPRRTMNTEAFF. The DNA of the CDR3 is TGTGCCAGCAGCCCTCGGAGGACTATGAACACTGAAGCTTTCTTT.

The sample holds many counts of this clonotype. The chain is built from TRBV4-2 and TRBJ2-7; D might be TRBD1 (6 bases). The CDR3 contains 14 residues. CDR1 is LGHNA and CDR2 is YNFKEQ in the germline V gene. V was pared by 3 bases and J by 0 bases, with 9 bases between. The CDR3 DNA sequence: TGTGCCAGCAGCCAGAGGGGGATCTCCTACGAGCAGTACTTC. It is translated as CASSQRGISYEQYF.

This clonotype was detected a few times. The CDR3 DNA reads TGTGCCAGCAGCTTAGTCCCGGACAGGAGGGTCCACGAGCAGTACTTC. Amino acid sequence: CASSLVPDRRVHEQYF. The rearrangement links TRBV7-6 to TRBJ2-7; possibly TRBD1 for D (7 bases). Germline V CDR1 and CDR2: SGHVS, FNYEAQ. Trimming took 1 base from V and 5 from J, leaving 18 bases between them. The CDR3 has 16 residues.

This clonotype has only a few counts. The rearrangement uses TRBV28 and TRBJ2-4, with 8 positions matching TRBD1. V was pared by 7 bases and J by 7 bases, with 9 bases of the junction left unmatched. There are 14 residues in the CDR3. Germline lookup yields CDR1 MDHEN and CDR2 SYDVKM. In DNA form, the CDR3 reads TGTGCCAGCACCCTCTCCTGGACAGGGAACATTCAGTACTTC. Protein: CASTLSWTGNIQYF.

The chain recombines TRBV20-1 with TRBJ2-1; D is tentatively TRBD1 or TRBD2 (6 bases each). The germline V gene has CDR1 DFQATT and CDR2 SNEGSKA (reference sequence). CDR3 length: 15 residues. V dropped 8 bases and J dropped 4 bases, with 21 bases sitting between them. This CDR3 reads CSLIRGPAIYNEQFF. The DNA for the CDR3 is TGCAGTTTGATCCGGGGGCCCGCAATTTACAATGAGCAGTTCTTC.